These 8 T cell receptor beta chains were all obtained from the same sample, sequenced in a study of T-cell reconstitution after alpha-beta-depleted transplantation in children. Using unique molecular identifiers, the investigators prepared the TCRbeta library. TCRdb recomputed calls from the PCR reads with MiXCR, one row per CDR3 protein. The sample lists about 610,000 distinct CDR3 sequences, over 9.5% occurring once. The sequencing here drew on PBMCs from the stem cell graft donor, taken from the stem cell graft. These receptors were taken from a human donor who donated a stem cell graft to a child with acute myeloid leukemia.

The chain combines TRBV30 with TRBJ2-3; TRBD1 is a possible D gene (5 bases). In germline, CDR1 is GTSNPN, CDR2 SVGIG (reference sequence). Trimming pared 5 bases from V and 4 bases from J, leaving 13 bases between. There are 13 residues in the CDR3. CDR3 bases: TGTGCCTGGGATAGGGGTATTGCAGATACGCAGTATTTT. Amino acid sequence: CAWDRGIADTQYF.

CDR3 nucleotide sequence: TGTGCCAGCACCCGAATGGGTACAGTGGCCTCCTACGAGCAGTACTTC. Translating it yields CASTRMGTVASYEQYF. The chain is built from TRBV7-8 and TRBJ2-7; D not certain. In germline, CDR1 is SGHVS, CDR2 FQNEAQ. V lost 7 bases and J lost 0, with 19 bases in between. This CDR3 contains 16 residues.

This clonotype showed up many times. The chain is built from TRBV29-1 and TRBJ2-5; 7 nucleotides align to TRBD2. There are 11 residues in the CDR3. V was clipped by 4 bases and J by 4 bases; unmatched bases: 0. CDR1 and CDR2 from the germline V gene are SQVTM and ANQGSEA. CDR3 DNA: TGCAGCGTTGTAGCGGGAGAGACCCAGTACTTC. Its protein is CSVVAGETQYF. The full variable domain, completed using reference TRBV29-1 and TRBJ2-5, is SAVISQKPSRDICQRGTSLTIQCQVDSQVTMMFWYRQQPGQSLTLIATANQGSEATYESGFVIDKFPISRPNLTFSTLTVSNMSPEDSSIYLCSVVAGETQYFGPGTRLLVL.

This clonotype showed up just a few times. This chain connects TRBV20-1 to TRBJ2-7, with 15 bases that match TRBD2. The CDR3 is 14 residues long. Germline CDR1 and CDR2: DFQATT and SNEGSKA (reference sequence). V lost 6 bases, J lost 1 base, and 1 base stayed unmatched. CDR3 sequence reads: CSAGLAGGSYEQYF. The CDR3 DNA follows: TGCAGTGCGGGACTAGCGGGAGGTTCCTACGAGCAGTACTTC.

This clonotype was recorded at least ten times. The chain joins TRBV7-8 to TRBJ2-7; 8 bases align to TRBD2. Germline V CDR1 and CDR2: SGHVS, FQNEAQ. J gave up 7 bases and V 1 base, and 9 bases lay outside the gene matches. The CDR3 contains 15 residues. The CDR3 DNA reads as TGTGCCAGCAGCTTAGTGGGACTAGGGGCTAGTGAGCAGTACTTC. Protein sequence: CASSLVGLGASEQYF.

This clonotype was counted at least ten times. V is TRBV4-2 and J is TRBJ2-6; TRBD1 might be the D (6 bases). Looked up from germline, CDR1 is LGHNA and CDR2 is YNFKEQ. The CDR3 covers 13 residues. V dropped 0 bases and J dropped 12 bases, with 9 bases sitting between them. The CDR3 DNA reads TGTGCCAGCAGCCAAGACATAGGGGGCGTCCTGACTTTC. It is translated as CASSQDIGGVLTF.

The genes are TRBV24-1 and TRBJ2-5; D possibly corresponds to TRBD2 (6 bases). The CDR3 covers 15 residues. The V gene's germline CDR1 is KGHDR and CDR2 SFDVKD. V gave up 3 bases and J gave up 1 base, with 11 bases separating them. The CDR3 sequence is CATSDPGTAQETQYF. DNA for the CDR3: TGTGCCACCAGTGATCCCGGGACTGCCCAAGAGACCCAGTACTTC.

The chain is built from TRBV5-1 and TRBJ2-5, with TRBD2 matching over 7 bases. CDR1 is SGHRS and CDR2 is YFSETQ in the germline V gene. CDR3 length: 14 residues. With V trimmed by 4 bases and J by 3 bases, 6 bases remained unmatched. CDR3 sequence reads: CASSPFGGEETQYF. The CDR3 DNA is TGCGCCAGCAGCCCCTTTGGGGGGGAAGAGACCCAGTACTTC.